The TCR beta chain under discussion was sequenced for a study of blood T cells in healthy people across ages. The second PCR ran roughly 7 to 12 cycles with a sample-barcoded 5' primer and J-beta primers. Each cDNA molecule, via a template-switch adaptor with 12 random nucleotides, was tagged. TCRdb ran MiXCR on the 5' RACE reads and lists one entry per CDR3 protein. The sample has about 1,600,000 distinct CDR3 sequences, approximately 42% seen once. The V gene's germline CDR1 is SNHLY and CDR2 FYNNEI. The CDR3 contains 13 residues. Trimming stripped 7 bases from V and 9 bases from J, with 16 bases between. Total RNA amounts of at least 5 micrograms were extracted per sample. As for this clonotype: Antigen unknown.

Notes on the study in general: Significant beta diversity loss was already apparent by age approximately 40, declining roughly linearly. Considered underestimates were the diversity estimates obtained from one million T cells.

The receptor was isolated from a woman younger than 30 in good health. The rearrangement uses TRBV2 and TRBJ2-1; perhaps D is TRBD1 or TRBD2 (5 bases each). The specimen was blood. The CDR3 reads CASTGPRSIEQFF. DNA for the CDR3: TGTGCCAGCACGGGGCCGCGCAGCATTGAGCAGTTCTTC.